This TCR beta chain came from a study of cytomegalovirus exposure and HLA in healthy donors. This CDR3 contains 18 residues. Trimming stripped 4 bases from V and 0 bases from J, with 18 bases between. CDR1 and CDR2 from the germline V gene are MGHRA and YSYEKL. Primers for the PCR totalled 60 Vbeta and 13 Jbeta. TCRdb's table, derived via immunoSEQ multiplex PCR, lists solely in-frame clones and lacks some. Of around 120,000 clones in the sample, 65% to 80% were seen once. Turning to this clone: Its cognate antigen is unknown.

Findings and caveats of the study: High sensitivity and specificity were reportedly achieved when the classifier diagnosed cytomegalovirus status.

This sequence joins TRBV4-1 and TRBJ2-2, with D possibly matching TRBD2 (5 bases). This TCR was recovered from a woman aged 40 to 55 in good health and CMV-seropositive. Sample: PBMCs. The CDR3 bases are TGCGCCAGCAGCCTCACTCCGGGGTTCAATACGAACACCGGGGAGCTGTTTTTT. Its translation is CASSLTPGFNTNTGELFF.